These T cell receptor beta chains were read from a single sample in a study of T cells in Graves' hyperthyroidism and ophthalmopathy. A single record per CDR3 protein comes from TCRdb applying MiXCR to the multiplex PCR reads. The profile shows nearly 750,000 distinct CDR3 sequences, about 35% of them singletons. Sample: blood. The receptor source for this set is a middle-aged woman with Graves' hyperthyroidism. Both conserved end residues are part of each CDR3.

TRBJ2-7,TRBV7-8,CASSLGGDLNSYEQYF
TRBJ1-3,TRBV29-1,CSVDDGGLGNTIYF
TRBJ1-2,TRBV20-1,CSARGVAADTF
TRBJ1-3,TRBV24-1,CATSDPAEGNTIYF
TRBJ1-2,TRBV6-5,CASSPTSGDRRFF
TRBJ1-2,TRBV7-8,CASSPSERNYGYTF
TRBJ2-2,TRBV7-9,CASSSSGGTGELFF
TRBJ1-2,TRBV12-3/TRBV12-4,CASSSRGQGYGYTF
TRBJ1-1,TRBV24-1,CATIGQGPGTEAFF
TRBJ1-3,TRBV7-2,CASRGGTHGNTIYF
TRBJ1-3,TRBV2,CASSLASGNTIYF
TRBJ2-7,TRBV19,CATLGAGSYEQYF
TRBJ2-5,TRBV7-2,CASSPSTPGAQYF
TRBJ2-2,TRBV10-1,CASSRTINTRELFF
TRBJ2-1,TRBV7-6,CASAAGSYNEQFF
TRBJ2-7,TRBV10-3,CAISYVGLAGGSYEQYF
TRBJ2-5,TRBV6-6,CASSGLTGAQETQYF
TRBJ1-2,TRBV29-1,CALRQGPNYGYTF
TRBJ2-7,TRBV20-1,CSARHGTVHEQYF
TRBJ2-2,TRBV10-3,CAISETSGGNTGELFF
TRBJ2-7,TRBV7-3,CASSRLQGHSYEQYF
TRBJ1-2,TRBV29-1,CSAPGQGLYGYTF
TRBJ1-5,TRBV7-2,CASTVPDRGWNQPQHF
TRBJ1-1,TRBV9,CASSTGWIPEAFF
TRBJ2-2,TRBV10-2,CASSVRGELFF
TRBJ2-1,TRBV20-1,CSALAGGNEQFF
TRBJ1-2,TRBV2,CASRAADRNYGYTF
TRBJ1-5,TRBV12-3/TRBV12-4,CASIRDRVSDQPQHF
TRBJ2-7,TRBV12-3/TRBV12-4,CASRAGSGSVYEQYF
TRBJ1-2,TRBV7-9,CASSRLHPTDGYTF
TRBJ1-1,TRBV7-9,CASRQENTEAFF
TRBJ2-5,TRBV19,CASSTLTRGRQETQYF
TRBJ1-5,TRBV25-1,CASSATGGSNQPQHF
TRBJ2-7,TRBV4-3,CASSQAASGGQVGQYF
TRBJ2-5,TRBV4-3,CASSQVSDFQETQYF
TRBJ1-1,TRBV5-1,CASSLEGGPTEAFF
TRBJ1-1,TRBV6-5,CASSYGSRYGTEAFF
TRBJ1-1,TRBV13,CASSLRSGGGLTEAFF
TRBJ1-2,TRBV28,CASSSSTEQPHYGYTF
TRBJ2-3,TRBV10-2,CASSELVAGDTDTQYF
TRBJ2-7,TRBV7-9,CASSQEFIGVGSHDREQYF
TRBJ2-7,TRBV7-9,CASSFGELREQYF
TRBJ2-5,TRBV7-2,CASGFRLHQETQYF
TRBJ2-2,TRBV10-3,CAIRTDANTGELFF
TRBJ1-5,TRBV19,CASSTLGGGNQPQHF
TRBJ2-7,TRBV12-3/TRBV12-4,CASNYSGAGVYNEQYF
TRBJ1-1,TRBV9,CASSPESRPKNTEAFF
TRBJ1-2,TRBV10-3,CAISEKNYGYTF
TRBJ1-2,TRBV2,CASRETATYGYTF
TRBJ1-2,TRBV5-6,CASSLTQGGYGYTF
TRBJ2-5,TRBV4-3,CASSQDWGLQETQYF
TRBJ2-1,TRBV7-8,CASSLVIRGSPGNEQFF
TRBJ2-6,TRBV5-1,CASSRQGADLASGANVLTF